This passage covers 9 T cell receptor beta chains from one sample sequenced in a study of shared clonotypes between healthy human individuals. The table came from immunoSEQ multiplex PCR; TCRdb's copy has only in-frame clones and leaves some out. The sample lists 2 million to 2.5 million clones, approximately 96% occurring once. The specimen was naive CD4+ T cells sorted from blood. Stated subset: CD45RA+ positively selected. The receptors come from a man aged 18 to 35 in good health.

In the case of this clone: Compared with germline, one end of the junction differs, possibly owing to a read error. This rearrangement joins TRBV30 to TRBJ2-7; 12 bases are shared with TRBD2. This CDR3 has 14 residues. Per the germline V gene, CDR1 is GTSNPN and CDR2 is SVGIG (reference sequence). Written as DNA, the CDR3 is TGTGTCTGGGCAACTAGCGGGGGGCCCTACGAGCAGTACTTC. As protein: CVWATSGGPYEQYF.

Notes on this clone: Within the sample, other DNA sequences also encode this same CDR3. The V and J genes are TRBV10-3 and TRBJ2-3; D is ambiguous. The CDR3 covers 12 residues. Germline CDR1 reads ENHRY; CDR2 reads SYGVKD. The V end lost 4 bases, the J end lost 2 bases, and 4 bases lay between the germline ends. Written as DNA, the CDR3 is TGTGCCATCAGTGTAGACACAGATACGCAGTATTTT. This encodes CAISVDTDTQYF.

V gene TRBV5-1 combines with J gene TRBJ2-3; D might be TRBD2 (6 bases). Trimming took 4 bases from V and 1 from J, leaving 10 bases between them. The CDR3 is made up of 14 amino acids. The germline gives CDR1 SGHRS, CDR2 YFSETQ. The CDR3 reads CASSTGLRTDTQYF. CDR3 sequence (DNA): TGCGCCAGCAGCACGGGACTGCGCACAGATACGCAGTATTTT.

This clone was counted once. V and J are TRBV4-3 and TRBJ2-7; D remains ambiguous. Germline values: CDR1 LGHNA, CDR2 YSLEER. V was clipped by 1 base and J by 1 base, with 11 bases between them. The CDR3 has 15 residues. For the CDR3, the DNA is TGCGCCAGCAGCCAAGCAGGTTCCACTTCCTACGAGCAGTACTTC. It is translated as CASSQAGSTSYEQYF.

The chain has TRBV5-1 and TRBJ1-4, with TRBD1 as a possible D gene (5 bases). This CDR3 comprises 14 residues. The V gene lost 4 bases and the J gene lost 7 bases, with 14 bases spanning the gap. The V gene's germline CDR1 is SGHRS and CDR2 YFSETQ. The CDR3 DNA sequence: TGCGCCAGCAGCACGTCAGGGTCGAGTGAAAAACTGTTTTTT. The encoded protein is CASSTSGSSEKLFF. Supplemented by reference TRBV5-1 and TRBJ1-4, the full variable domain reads KAGVTQTPRYLIKTRGQQVTLSCSPISGHRSVSWYQQTPGQGLQFLFEYFSETQRNKGNFPGRFSGRQFSNSRSEMNVSTLELGDSALYLCASSTSGSSEKLFFGSGTQLSVL.

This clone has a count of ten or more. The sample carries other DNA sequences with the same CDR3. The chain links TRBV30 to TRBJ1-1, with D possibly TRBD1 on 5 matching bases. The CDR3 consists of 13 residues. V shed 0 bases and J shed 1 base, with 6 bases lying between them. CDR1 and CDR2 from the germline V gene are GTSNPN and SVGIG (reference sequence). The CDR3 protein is CAWSVQENTEAFF. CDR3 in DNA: TGTGCCTGGAGTGTACAGGAGAACACTGAAGCTTTCTTT.

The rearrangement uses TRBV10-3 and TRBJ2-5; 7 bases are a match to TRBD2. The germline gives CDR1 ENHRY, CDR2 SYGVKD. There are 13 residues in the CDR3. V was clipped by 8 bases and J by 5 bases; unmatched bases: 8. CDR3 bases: TGTGCCATCGGGGGGGGGTTTGAGGAGACCCAGTACTTC. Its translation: CAIGGGFEETQYF.

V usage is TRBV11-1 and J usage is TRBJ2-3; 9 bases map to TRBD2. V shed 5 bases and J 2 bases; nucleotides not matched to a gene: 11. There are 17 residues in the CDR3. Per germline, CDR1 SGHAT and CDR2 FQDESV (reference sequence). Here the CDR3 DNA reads TGTGCCAGCAGCCCGACCCGGGGCGGGGGGGACACAGATACGCAGTATTTT. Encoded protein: CASSPTRGGGDTDTQYF.

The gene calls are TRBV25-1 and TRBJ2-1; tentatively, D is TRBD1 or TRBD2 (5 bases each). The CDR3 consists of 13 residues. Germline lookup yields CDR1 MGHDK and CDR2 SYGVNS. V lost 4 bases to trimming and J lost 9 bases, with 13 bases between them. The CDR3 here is CASSALVGAEQFF. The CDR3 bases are TGTGCCAGCAGTGCCTTAGTCGGGGCTGAGCAGTTCTTC.